These 20 T cell receptor beta chains were sequenced from one sample in a study of T cells after yellow fever vaccination. In TCRdb, the 5' RACE reads were re-called with MiXCR into one record per CDR3 protein. Among about 630,000 distinct CDR3 sequences listed, 9% to 15% were seen once. This sample comprised PBMCs, obtained on the day of the yellow fever booster vaccination. The receptors originated from a man under 40 who received the YFV17D yellow fever vaccine.

This clonotype was detected a few times. The CDR3 here is CASSQPSNEQFF. The CDR3 DNA reads as TGTGCCAGCAGCCAACCGTCCAATGAGCAGTTCTTC. V and J are TRBV3-1 and TRBJ2-1; unclear D gene. V was trimmed by 2 bases and J by 6 bases, leaving 5 bases between them. CDR1 is LGHDT and CDR2 is YNNKEL in the germline V gene (reference sequence). This CDR3 comprises 12 residues.

This clonotype was observed a handful of times. The chain uses TRBV9 and TRBJ2-3; D is uncertain. CDR3 length: 15 amino acids. Trimming took 0 bases from V and 4 from J, leaving 12 bases between them. Germline CDR1 reads SGDLS; CDR2 reads YYNGEE. The DNA of the CDR3 is TGTGCCAGCAGCGTAGGGGTTCTCCCTTCAGATACGCAGTATTTT. It specifies CASSVGVLPSDTQYF.

There are a few counts of this clonotype. The chain is built from TRBV6-5 and TRBJ2-5; 12 bases are shared with TRBD1. In germline, CDR1 is MNHEY, CDR2 SVGAGI. The CDR3 totals 16 residues. With 3 bases clipped from V and 3 bases from J, the junction kept 5 bases outside the gene matches. In DNA, the CDR3 is TGTGCCAGCAGTTATGGGACAGGGGGCGCAGAAGAGACCCAGTACTTC. Translation: CASSYGTGGAEETQYF.

This clonotype came up a few times. In DNA, the CDR3 is TGTGCCAGCAGTTTTGGCGGGACCATCCAAGAGACCCAGTACTTC. Its translation: CASSFGGTIQETQYF. This rearrangement joins TRBV28 to TRBJ2-5; perhaps TRBD2 as D (6 bases). The CDR3 sequence is 15 residues long. CDR1 is MDHEN and CDR2 is SYDVKM in the germline V gene. The V and J ends lost 3 bases and 1 base respectively, with 12 bases between them.

This clonotype was recorded at least ten times. The chain is built from TRBV5-1 and TRBJ1-1, with a tentative D call TRBD1 (5 bases). Germline V CDR1 and CDR2: SGHRS, YFSETQ. V lost 4 bases and J lost 5, with 12 bases in between. This CDR3 is 13 amino acids long. The CDR3 sequence is CASSTDRGTEAFF. The CDR3 coding sequence is TGCGCCAGCAGCACCGACAGAGGGACTGAAGCTTTCTTT.

This clonotype has just a few counts. The rearrangement links TRBV10-3 to TRBJ2-7; the D is unclear. Germline V gene data show CDR1 as ENHRY and CDR2 as SYGVKD. CDR3 length: 13 amino acids. V was clipped by 4 bases and J by 0 bases, with 7 bases between them. The CDR3 loop reads CAISVYGSYEQYF. DNA of the CDR3: TGTGCCATCAGTGTATACGGCTCCTACGAGCAGTACTTC.

This clonotype has more than one count but fewer than ten. The J gene is TRBJ2-3, the V gene TRBV28; D possibly corresponds to TRBD2 (6 bases). The CDR3 has 15 residues. The ends were cut back, 5 bases at V and 3 bases at J, with 15 bases in the middle. Germline CDR1 reads MDHEN; CDR2 reads SYDVKM. For the CDR3, the DNA is TGTGCCAGCAGTCTCTTGGTGGGAGGAACAGATACGCAGTATTTT. Translated, it gives CASSLLVGGTDTQYF.

The chain combines TRBV5-1 with TRBJ2-1; the match to TRBD2 covers 12 bases. There are 16 residues in the CDR3. Germline-derived CDR1 and CDR2 are SGHRS and YFSETQ. V lost 2 bases to trimming and J lost 1 base; unmatched junction nucleotides: 1. For the CDR3, the DNA is TGCGCCAGCAGCTTTACTAGCGGGAGGTCCTACAATGAGCAGTTCTTC. Translating it yields CASSFTSGRSYNEQFF.

This clonotype appeared many times. The CDR3 region is CASSLVGGLGSYEQYF. The CDR3 DNA reads TGTGCCAGCAGCTTAGTTGGGGGCCTCGGGTCCTACGAGCAGTACTTC. This chain uses TRBV7-6 with TRBJ2-7, with a weak D call TRBD1 (6 bases). Per the germline V gene, CDR1 is SGHVS and CDR2 is FNYEAQ. This CDR3 is 16 amino acids long. Trimming removed 1 base from V and 1 base from J, with 14 bases in between.

The V call is TRBV12-3 or TRBV12-4, the J call TRBJ2-4, with D possibly called TRBD1 or TRBD2 (7 bases each). The CDR3 sequence is 14 residues long. V gave up 5 bases and J gave up 8 bases, with 16 bases separating them. This chain's CDR3 is CASSLSTGRDIQYF. In nucleotides, the CDR3 is TGTGCCAGCAGTCTATCGACAGGGAGGGACATTCAGTACTTC.

This clonotype has a single count. V and J are TRBV5-4 and TRBJ2-2; 7 bases match TRBD1. V gave up 4 bases and J gave up 0 bases; unmatched junction bases: 6. Per the germline V gene, CDR1 is SGHNT and CDR2 is YYREEE (reference sequence). This CDR3 has 16 residues. CDR3 DNA sequence: TGTGCCAGCAGCGACAGGGACGTCGCGAACACCGGGGAGCTGTTTTTT. Protein sequence: CASSDRDVANTGELFF.

This clonotype was observed a few times. The chain is built from TRBV18 and TRBJ2-1; D is perhaps TRBD2 (5 bases). CDR1 and CDR2 (germline): KGHSH, LQKENI. This CDR3 has 13 amino acids. V dropped 3 bases and J dropped 7 bases, with 10 bases sitting between them. CDR3 bases: TGTGCCAGCTCACCCTCGCGAGGGAATGAGCAGTTCTTC. As protein: CASSPSRGNEQFF.

This clonotype has just a few counts. This sequence joins TRBV10-3 and TRBJ1-3; D call uncertain. Germline V lookup: CDR1 ENHRY, CDR2 SYGVKD. The CDR3 spans 15 residues. V gave up 7 bases and J gave up 0 bases, with 13 bases separating them. CDR3 in amino acids: CAITSSISSGNTIYF. The CDR3, as DNA: TGTGCCATCACCAGTTCTATATCCTCTGGAAACACCATATATTTT.

This clonotype was seen a handful of times. This chain joins TRBV10-3 and TRBJ1-1; D is undetermined. This CDR3 is 15 amino acids long. V lost 0 bases, J lost 0 bases, and 8 bases lay in between. Germline assignment: CDR1 ENHRY and CDR2 SYGVKD. CDR3 nucleotide sequence: TGTGCCATCAGTGAGTCGCTGGGTTTGAACACTGAAGCTTTCTTT. Amino acid sequence: CAISESLGLNTEAFF.

This chain connects TRBV5-1 to TRBJ1-1; 7 nucleotides line up with TRBD1. V trimming: 4 bases; J trimming: 8 bases; junction bases outside the gene matches: 14. The CDR3 contains 15 residues. CDR1 and CDR2 (germline): SGHRS, YFSETQ. The CDR3 protein is CASSPTSTTGREAFF. CDR3 in DNA: TGCGCCAGCAGCCCTACATCCACGACAGGGAGGGAAGCTTTCTTT. The complete variable domain, with remaining parts taken from reference TRBV5-1 and TRBJ1-1, reads KAGVTQTPRYLIKTRGQQVTLSCSPISGHRSVSWYQQTPGQGLQFLFEYFSETQRNKGNFPGRFSGRQFSNSRSEMNVSTLELGDSALYLCASSPTSTTGREAFFGQGTRLTVV.

The chain has TRBV20-1 and TRBJ1-1, with D unresolved. This CDR3 has 11 amino acids. V gave up 3 bases and J gave up 8 bases, with 10 bases separating them. Germline CDR1 is DFQATT and CDR2 is SNEGSKA (reference sequence). CDR3: CSASAGNEAFF. CDR3 DNA sequence: TGCAGTGCTAGTGCTGGCAACGAAGCTTTCTTT.

As regards this clonotype: At one end, the junction sequence differs from germline, possibly due to a read error. This sequence joins TRBV7-2 and TRBJ2-3, with TRBD2 matching 7 bases. Germline V lookup: CDR1 SGHTA, CDR2 FQGNSA. CDR3 length: 15 residues. The CDR3 DNA is TGTGCCAGCAGGAGCGGACTAGTTCAGTGGGATACGCAGTGTTTT. Translation gives CASRSGLVQWDTQCF.

The chain recombines TRBV6-1 with TRBJ2-3; D is perhaps TRBD2 (6 bases). Trimming took 7 bases from V and 4 from J, leaving 24 bases between them. The CDR3 is made up of 17 amino acids. CDR1 is MNHNS, CDR2 SASEGT, per germline. The CDR3 loop reads CASNLRAAKGGADTQYF. The DNA of the CDR3 is TGTGCCAGCAACCTTCGGGCAGCTAAGGGCGGGGCAGATACGCAGTATTTT.

This clonotype was seen at least ten times. This chain joins TRBV20-1 and TRBJ1-2; D is ambiguous. Germline V gives CDR1 DFQATT, CDR2 SNEGSKA (reference sequence). V was clipped by 6 bases and J by 5 bases, with 10 bases between them. This CDR3 has 11 amino acids. The CDR3 DNA follows: TGCAGTGCCCCGGCGGGTTATGGCTACACCTTC. This translates into CSAPAGYGYTF.

This clonotype was picked up a small number of times. The chain links TRBV7-8 to TRBJ2-5, with 9 bases matching TRBD2. CDR1 and CDR2 from the germline V gene are SGHVS and FQNEAQ. The CDR3 totals 15 residues. J gave up 5 bases and V 7 bases, and 11 bases lay outside the gene matches. For the CDR3, the DNA is TGTGCCAGCAAATTAGCGGGAGAACGATTGGAGACCCAGTACTTC. It translates to CASKLAGERLETQYF.